This T cell receptor beta chain originates from a study of synovial regulatory T cells in juvenile arthritis. Germline CDR1 SGHKS, CDR2 YYEKEE (reference sequence). This CDR3 contains 14 residues. The nucleotide record is missing. This clone counts as medium-sized by frequency. Its antigen is undetermined. Study conclusions and caveats: Synovial Tregs shared more CDR3 sequences with iaTregs than other blood Tregs.

The synovial samples were synovial fluid, paired with peripheral blood from each active arthritis patient. The roughly eleven donors had active juvenile idiopathic arthritis, with 3 polyarticular and 8 oligoarticular cases. TCRdb's copy holds only in-frame clones and misses some; the assay was immunoSEQ multiplex PCR. The table lists thousands of clones. V usage is TRBV5-5 and J usage is TRBJ1-5; TCRdb indicates TRBD1, and absent DNA this call remains unverified. The receptor comes from a donor aged 2 to 35 with juvenile idiopathic arthritis. Sequencing was done on a sample of Treg cells from the synovium. CDR3 region: CASSLSHLNQPQHF.